This T cell receptor beta chain was identified during a study of response to subunit inactivated influenza vaccine. The study, taken as a whole, reports: After each seasonal influenza vaccination, few new T cells are recruited, the authors suggested.

This clonotype was observed a handful of times. What it binds is not known. MiXCR, run by TCRdb on the RT-PCR reads, gives a single entry per CDR3 protein. The sample carries around 580,000 distinct CDR3 sequences, 10% to 15% recorded once. J gave up 4 bases and V 3 bases, and 8 bases lay outside the gene matches. This CDR3 spans 16 amino acids. Per the germline V gene, CDR1 is LNHDA and CDR2 is SQIVND (reference sequence). The rearrangement uses TRBV19 and TRBJ2-1; 8 nucleotides match TRBD2. The sequence came from a man aged 50-59 years who received an inactivated influenza vaccine. The sequenced sample was PBMCs from blood, obtained on the day of vaccination. The DNA of the CDR3 is TGTGCCAGTAGTATTGGTGGGCGGGAGGTATACAATGAGCAGTTCTTC. This sequence encodes CASSIGGREVYNEQFF.